Given below is one TCR beta chain in context. Cohort allocation depended upon clinical history that participants reported. Symptom resolution, clearance, or two negative PCRs marked the recovered donors of Cohort 3. This record belongs to a study of blood T cell repertoires in COVID-19. At the level of the study: Samples representing acute and convalescent COVID-19 were sourced from the United States, Italy and Spain. T cells, B-cell-depleted T cells, or PBMCs supplied cDNA or gDNA.

Produced via immunoSEQ multiplex PCR; TCRdb's table is partial and in-frame only. The table shows 250,000 or so clones, with over 75% occurring only once. V shed 3 bases, J shed 4 bases, and the junction held 2 bases outside the gene matches. The CDR3 is 14 residues long. CDR1 is MDHEN, CDR2 SYDVKM, per germline. Sequenced material: PBMCs or T cells enriched from blood (not recorded which). This sequence joins TRBV28 and TRBJ1-3; 8 nucleotides line up with TRBD1. This TCR was recovered from a man aged 35-49 years who had recovered from COVID-19. The DNA for the CDR3 is TGTGCCAGCAGTTTCAGGGGGCAAGGAAACACCATATATTTT. Protein product: CASSFRGQGNTIYF.